This T cell receptor (beta chain) derives from a study of cytomegalovirus exposure and HLA in healthy donors. Germline CDR1 and CDR2: SGDLS and YYNGEE. V gave up 0 bases and J gave up 8 bases; unmatched junction bases: 7. The CDR3 consists of 15 residues. Broader study findings: Researchers had no immune exposure information except CMV serostatus available. Most TCR sequences proved rare, with some public TCRs found in many donors. Earlier findings revealed that most TCR beta V segments proved productive either about 87% or about 30% of the time. In a later analysis, V- and J-gene trimming of beta chains associated with a DCLRE1C missense variant, replicated independently.

Of note for this clone: Its antigen is undetermined.

PCR was performed using 60 Vbeta and 13 Jbeta primers. Assay: immunoSEQ multiplex PCR; the TCRdb copy retains only in-frame clones and omits some. Of about 52,000 clones in the sample, roughly 72% were seen once. The chain uses TRBV9 and TRBJ1-5; 8 bases fit TRBD1. The sample consisted of PBMCs. The TCR originated in a woman aged 45 to 65 in good health and CMV-seronegative. The CDR3 DNA sequence: TGTGCCAGCAGCGTAGCCGCGACAGGGGTTGAGCCCCAGCATTTT. Its protein is CASSVAATGVEPQHF.